This T cell receptor beta chain was observed in a study of T cells in Graves' hyperthyroidism and ophthalmopathy. Points from the study as a whole: From stable hyperthyroidism, ophthalmopathy was separated by a 13 V-J model. Blood also carried most thyroid clonotypes expanded above 0.001.

Worth noting for this clonotype: No antigen is known for it.

Out of over 7.5 ml of fresh peripheral blood came the PBMCs. Researchers amplified the TCR beta CDR3 regions from RNA transcripts. Carried out on the TCR CDR3, a first-round RT-PCR used the HTBI primer set. TCRdb used MiXCR to reprocess the multiplex PCR reads, holding one entry per CDR3 protein. The sample has over 150,000 distinct CDR3 sequences; about 17% are singletons. From germline, CDR1 is SGHRS and CDR2 YFSETQ. The CDR3 totals 15 residues. V lost 1 base to trimming and J lost 2 bases, with 11 bases between them. The sequence was obtained from a woman aged 45 to 65 with Graves' hyperthyroidism. The sequenced material came from blood. The genes are TRBV5-1 and TRBJ2-3; D possibly corresponds to TRBD2 (5 bases). CDR3 sequence reads: CASSLTPGITDTQYF. CDR3 coding DNA: TGCGCCAGCAGCTTGACCCCCGGGATCACAGATACGCAGTATTTT.